This T cell receptor (beta chain) was sequenced for a study of regulatory T cells in long-lasting Graves disease. Whole-study results and caveats: Examination was confined to peripheral blood, excluding thyroid tissue.

Described time point: newly diagnosed GD, antithyroid drugs for less than 3 months. There was RNA extracted from PBMCs, and the TCR library was made from it. To make TCR beta libraries, researchers used iRepertoire HTBI primers and Arm-PCR of CDR3 regions. A single record per CDR3 protein comes from TCRdb applying MiXCR to the multiplex PCR reads. The sample carries roughly 500,000 distinct CDR3 sequences, around an eighth recorded once. Concerning this clonotype itself: Its antigen is currently unknown.

The CDR3 runs 12 residues. Germline V gene data show CDR1 as ENHRY and CDR2 as SYGVKD. V was shortened by 8 bases and J by 5 bases, with 12 bases between the two germline ends. This sample also belongs to another study, concerning T cells in Graves' hyperthyroidism and ophthalmopathy. That work states: The TCR CDR3 first-round RT-PCR relied on the HTBI primer set. Blood shared most expanded thyroid clonotypes above 0.001. Separating ophthalmopathy from stable hyperthyroidism was achieved by a 13 V-J model.

The chain uses TRBV10-3 and TRBJ2-5; no reliable D call. The sequence derives from a man in his thirties or forties with Graves disease. The sample in question was peripheral blood mononuclear cells (PBMCs), obtained at new diagnosis, from a patient treated with antithyroid drugs. This CDR3 reads CAIFWSWETQYF. DNA of the CDR3: TGTGCCATCTTTTGGTCTTGGGAGACCCAGTACTTC.